The entry below gives a single T cell receptor beta chain sequence along with its context. In the same sample, other DNA sequences code for this CDR3. The sample originates from a study of beta chain features in type 1 diabetes. Isolated RNA was reverse transcribed in full, so expressed TCRB transcripts were sequenced. TCRdb keeps only in-frame clones here, not all; method: immunoSEQ multiplex PCR. The sample has approximately 400,000 clones, around 15% seen once. The CDR3 loop spans 13 amino acids. The germline CDR1 and CDR2 sequences are SGHRS and YFSETQ. Germline trimming cut 4 bases from V and 2 bases from J; bases unmatched to any gene: 3.

The receptor was isolated from a woman aged 18-29 years in good health. Sequenced input: naive CD4+ T cells from blood. The rearrangement links TRBV5-1 to TRBJ2-7, with TRBD2 identical over 7 bases. The CDR3: CASSPGGTYEQYF. CDR3 sequence (DNA): TGCGCCAGCAGCCCCGGGGGGACCTACGAGCAGTACTTC.